These 5 T cell receptor beta chains came from one sample sequenced in a study of blood T cell repertoires in COVID-19. Here immunoSEQ multiplex PCR was the method, and the copy in TCRdb shows in-frame clones only, minus some. The table lists about 200,000 clones, roughly 85% of them singletons. Sequenced: PBMCs or T cells enriched from blood (not recorded which). The origin of the receptors is a man in his forties who had recovered from COVID-19.

The V gene is TRBV27, the J gene TRBJ1-6, with D possibly TRBD1 on 6 matching bases. CDR1 and CDR2 (germline): MNHEY, SMNVEV (reference sequence). This CDR3 spans 17 amino acids. Trimming removed 0 bases at V and 3 bases at J, with 12 bases between. CDR3 DNA sequence: TGTGCCAGCAGTTTATCGCCCACAGGGCACTATAATTCACCCCTCCACTTT. Amino acid sequence: CASSLSPTGHYNSPLHF.

The chain recombines TRBV5-1 with TRBJ2-5; TRBD2 agrees at 10 bases. V trimming: 3 bases; J trimming: 1 base; junction bases outside the gene matches: 9. CDR1 and CDR2 from the germline V gene are SGHRS and YFSETQ. The CDR3 runs to 17 residues. The CDR3 protein is CASSWGTSAALQETQYF. CDR3 bases: TGCGCCAGCAGCTGGGGGACTAGCGCGGCCCTCCAAGAGACCCAGTACTTC.

The chain carries TRBV6-5 and TRBJ1-1; D gene ambiguous. Germline lookup yields CDR1 MNHEY and CDR2 SVGAGI. The CDR3 runs 13 residues. V shed 4 bases and J shed 0 bases, with 6 bases lying between them. The CDR3 sequence: CASSSVMNTEAFF. The CDR3 nucleotides are TGTGCCAGCAGTTCAGTTATGAACACTGAAGCTTTCTTT.

The chain has TRBV28 and TRBJ2-7, with D tentatively TRBD1 (6 bases). This CDR3 has 16 amino acids. In germline, CDR1 is MDHEN, CDR2 SYDVKM. With 2 bases removed from V and 6 bases from J, the gap between germline ends came to 20 bases. The CDR3 protein is CASSLPFRGSTREQYF. The CDR3, as DNA: TGTGCCAGCAGTTTACCCTTCAGGGGTTCGACGCGCGAGCAGTACTTC.

This chain links TRBV10-3 with TRBJ2-4; unclear D gene. The germline V gene encodes CDR1 ENHRY and CDR2 SYGVKD. V was pared by 8 bases and J by 7 bases, with 9 bases between. The CDR3 is made up of 11 amino acids. The CDR3 DNA reads TGTGCCATCTCGTCCGGGAACATTCAGTACTTC. Translated, it gives CAISSGNIQYF.